Presented here are 20 T cell receptor beta chains from one specimen sequenced in a study of regulatory T cells in long-lasting Graves disease. The time point is: newly diagnosed GD, antithyroid drugs for less than 3 months. Making the TCR library involved RNA that had been extracted from PBMCs. Building of the TCR beta libraries involved iRepertoire HTBI primers and Arm-PCR of CDR3 regions. Each CDR3 protein gets one entry after TCRdb re-called the multiplex PCR reads with MiXCR. The repertoire holds fewer than 450,000 distinct CDR3 sequences, with approximately 15% as singletons. The same data also contributed to another study, on T cells in Graves' hyperthyroidism and ophthalmopathy.

The specimen comprised peripheral blood mononuclear cells (PBMCs), sampled at new diagnosis, from a patient treated with antithyroid drugs. Receptors originate from a woman between 40 and 55 years old with Graves disease.

The chain is built from TRBV5-1 and TRBJ1-6; TRBD1 matches 8 bases. The V gene's germline CDR1 is SGHRS and CDR2 YFSETQ. CDR3 length equals 16 residues. V shed 0 bases, J shed 9 bases, and the junction held 8 bases outside the gene matches. Written as DNA, the CDR3 is TGCGCCAGCAGCTTGGCCTCTGGACAGGGAGGTTCACCCCTCCACTTT. This translates into CASSLASGQGGSPLHF.

This clonotype was counted at least ten times. The chain joins TRBV19 to TRBJ1-4; D gene ambiguous. This CDR3 is 14 amino acids long. The germline gives CDR1 LNHDA, CDR2 SQIVND (reference sequence). The V end was cut by 1 base, the J end by 7 bases, with 10 bases between. The CDR3 protein is CASSIVRVGEKLFF. CDR3 sequence (DNA): TGTGCCAGTAGTATAGTTAGAGTCGGTGAAAAACTGTTTTTT.

This clonotype turned up a few times. Sequence at one end of the junction differs from germline and may be a read error. This chain links TRBV7-7 with TRBJ2-7; D could derive from TRBD1 or TRBD2 (6 bases each). Germline CDR1 is SSHAT and CDR2 is FNYEAQ (reference sequence). This CDR3 region has 15 residues. CDR3 in DNA: TGTGCTAGCAGCCCCCTGGAGGGGGGCCACTACGAGCAGTACTTC. Encoded protein: CASSPLEGGHYEQYF.

This clonotype turned up a few times. The V gene is TRBV7-9, the J gene TRBJ2-7; TRBD1 matches 12 bases. Germline V gene data show CDR1 as SEHNR and CDR2 as FQNEAQ (reference sequence). Trimming cost V 1 base and J 2 bases; bases outside gene matches: 12. The CDR3 is 19 residues long. CDR3 sequence: CASSLGLAWGTGGPYEQYF. The CDR3 bases are TGTGCCAGCAGCTTAGGATTGGCGTGGGGGACAGGGGGCCCCTACGAGCAGTACTTC.

This clonotype was seen only a few times. A much larger clone differs from this one at a single base, so this may be a read error. The CDR3 here is CASSFGYQEAQYF. The CDR3 DNA sequence: TGTGCCAGCAGCTTTGGGTACCAAGAGGCCCAGTACTTC. V gene TRBV11-2 combines with J gene TRBJ2-1; no firm D call. Near its end, the DNA agrees better with TRBJ2-5, so the J call may be wrong. The CDR3 runs 13 residues. Germline V gives CDR1 SGHAT, CDR2 FQNNGV.

In its sample, this clonotype was seen many times. The V and J genes are TRBV6-2 or TRBV6-3 and TRBJ1-2, with D perhaps matching TRBD1 (6 bases). V was cut by 5 bases and J by 8 bases, with 21 bases left in between. Per the germline V gene, CDR1 is MNHEY and CDR2 is SVGEGT. CDR3 size: 15 residues. The CDR3 DNA sequence: TGTGCCAGCAGTGAAGGGGCCCAGGGCAGGGGAGGCTACACCTTC. It codes for CASSEGAQGRGGYTF.

This clonotype appeared many times. The rearrangement joins TRBV28 to TRBJ2-5; 9 nucleotides agree with TRBD1. The germline gives CDR1 MDHEN, CDR2 SYDVKM. The CDR3 loop spans 14 amino acids. V trimming: 3 bases; J trimming: 3 bases; junction bases outside the gene matches: 2. The CDR3 loop is CASSFRDREETQYF. CDR3 bases: TGTGCCAGCAGTTTTCGGGACAGGGAAGAGACCCAGTACTTC. The variable domain in full, with the rest retrieved from reference TRBV28 and TRBJ2-5, is DVKVTQSSRYLVKRTGEKVFLECVQDMDHENMFWYRQDPGLGLRLIYFSYDVKMKEKGDIPEGYSVSREKKERFSLILESASTNQTSMYLCASSFRDREETQYFGPGTRLLVL.

This clonotype was picked up a small number of times. This chain joins TRBV6-5 and TRBJ2-5, with D possibly TRBD2 on 5 matching bases. The germline gives CDR1 MNHEY, CDR2 SVGAGI. This CDR3 contains 15 residues. Trimming stripped 4 bases from V and 1 base from J, with 13 bases between. This chain's CDR3 is CASSSHGLFQETQYF. CDR3 coding DNA: TGTGCCAGCAGTTCTCACGGACTTTTCCAAGAGACCCAGTACTTC.

This clonotype occurred many times. V gene TRBV12-3 or TRBV12-4 combines with J gene TRBJ2-3; 8 nucleotides line up with TRBD2. V gave up 1 base and J gave up 2 bases; unmatched junction bases: 5. The CDR3 is 16 amino acids. In DNA form, the CDR3 reads TGTGCCAGCAGTTTAGGATCTAGCGGGCCCACAGATACGCAGTATTTT. Translated: CASSLGSSGPTDTQYF.

This clonotype was detected many times. Written as DNA, the CDR3 is TGTGCCACCAGTGACTTGGGGACTAGTTCTAACACCGGGGAGCTGTTTTTT. This codes for CATSDLGTSSNTGELFF. V and J are TRBV24-1 and TRBJ2-2; TRBD2 aligns across 8 bases. The CDR3 consists of 17 residues. CDR1 and CDR2 from the germline V gene are KGHDR and SFDVKD. The ends lost 4 bases at V and 2 bases at J; junction bases unmatched: 8.

This clonotype came up many times. V and J are TRBV28 and TRBJ1-5; D is uncertain. Trimming stripped 6 bases from V and 3 bases from J, with 3 bases between. The germline V gene has CDR1 MDHEN and CDR2 SYDVKM. The CDR3 consists of 11 residues. In nucleotides, the CDR3 is TGTGCCAGCAGGAACAATCAGCCCCAGCATTTT. It specifies CASRNNQPQHF.

This chain links TRBV9 with TRBJ1-6; no reliable D call. The V gene's germline CDR1 is SGDLS and CDR2 YYNGEE. The CDR3 has 15 residues. With 4 bases removed from V and 5 bases from J, the gap between germline ends came to 13 bases. CDR3 region: CASSFTGSNNSPLHF. As DNA, the CDR3 is TGTGCCAGCAGCTTCACCGGGAGTAATAATTCACCCCTCCACTTT.

The chain couples TRBV5-4 to TRBJ2-1, with 10 bases matching TRBD2. The trim removed 3 bases at V and 6 bases at J, leaving 6 bases unmatched. Germline CDR1 and CDR2: SGHNT and YYREEE (reference sequence). This CDR3 spans 15 amino acids. The CDR3 loop is CASSSSSGSGNEQFF. Written as DNA, the CDR3 is TGTGCCAGCAGCTCTTCTAGCGGGAGTGGCAATGAGCAGTTCTTC.

This clonotype was observed many times. This chain links TRBV6-2 or TRBV6-3 with TRBJ1-2; no definite D call. The CDR3 extends over 12 amino acids. Trimming took 4 bases from V and 8 from J, leaving 11 bases between them. Germline V lookup: CDR1 MNHEY, CDR2 SVGEGT. CDR3 bases: TGTGCCAGCAGTTTTTCGCTAGGAGGCTACACCTTC. Its protein is CASSFSLGGYTF.

This clonotype occurred many times. V is TRBV12-3 or TRBV12-4 and J is TRBJ1-1; 10 nucleotides match TRBD1. CDR3 length: 15 residues. Germline trimming cut 6 bases from V and 6 bases from J; bases unmatched to any gene: 10. The chain's CDR3 is CASSRETGGVAEAFF. For the CDR3, the DNA is TGTGCCAGCAGCCGAGAGACAGGGGGCGTAGCTGAAGCTTTCTTT.

The genes are TRBV27 and TRBJ1-1; D is unresolved. Germline CDR1 MNHEY, CDR2 SMNVEV (reference sequence). This CDR3 has 14 residues. Trimming removed 8 bases at V and 4 bases at J, with 17 bases between. As DNA, the CDR3 is TGTGCCAGCGGCCCCCTCACGAGGTTCACTGAAGCTTTCTTT. Amino acid sequence: CASGPLTRFTEAFF.

This clonotype was observed at least ten times. The chain combines TRBV5-1 with TRBJ2-1; 7 bases align to TRBD1. The germline CDR1 and CDR2 sequences are SGHRS and YFSETQ. The CDR3 is 15 residues long. The V and J ends lost 0 bases and 3 bases, in that order; junction bases with no gene match: 3. This chain's CDR3 is CASSLVGDSYNEQFF. As DNA, the CDR3 is TGCGCCAGCAGCTTGGTTGGGGACAGCTACAATGAGCAGTTCTTC.

Details on this clonotype: A much more abundant neighbour one base away suggests this may be a read error. J is TRBJ2-3 and V is TRBV12-3 or TRBV12-4; TRBD2 matches 7 bases. There are 15 residues in the CDR3. CDR3 sequence (DNA): TGTGCCAGCAGTCTACGGGGGGATAGCACAGATATGCAGTATTTT. It codes for CASSLRGDSTDMQYF.

This sequence joins TRBV3-2 and TRBJ2-1; the table calls TRBD2, which could not be checked here. TRBV3-2 is tagged as a pseudogene. This CDR3 comprises 18 residues. The CDR3 is CASSRKFEAGGRYNEQFF. As DNA, the CDR3 is TGTGCCAGCAGCCGAAAGTTTGAGGCGGGAGGGAGGTACAATGAGCAGTTCTTC.

The chain employs TRBV6-1 and TRBJ2-4; TRBD2 might be the D (6 bases). Trimming cost V 6 bases and J 4 bases, with 10 bases left between them. CDR1 is MNHNS and CDR2 is SASEGT in the germline V gene. CDR3 length equals 13 residues. CDR3 loop: CASSGRGKNIQYF. For the CDR3, the DNA is TGTGCCAGCAGCGGACGGGGGAAAAACATTCAGTACTTC.